The sequence of this T cell receptor beta chain was determined in a study of T cell changes during pregnancy in multiple sclerosis (dated by TCRdb to between 2018 and 2021). Regarding the research as a whole: In women with multiple sclerosis, the researchers looked at how the T cell repertoire shifted as pregnancy progressed.

About this clone: The clone's antigen remains unknown. The junction shows a germline mismatch at one end, possibly a read error.

Preparation of the library involved the immunoSEQ multiplex PCR assay. In TCRdb, the immuneACCESS table is reduced to in-frame sequences with V and J assigned. These tables do not hold every clone; where another copy was compared, an unresolved V gene accounts for under half, and the others remain unexplained. The sample table lists around 77,000 clones, roughly 92% of them with a count of one. The top ten hold 0.95% to 1.5% of the sample. Looking up the germline V gene yields CDR1 MRHNA and CDR2 SNTAGT. Its CDR3 holds 13 amino acids, cysteine through phenylalanine. The read is trimmed to its CDR3 DNA, 39 bases read in frame from base 1.

The material was peripheral blood, obtained in the third trimester of pregnancy. This chain joins TRBV6-4 to TRBJ1-1; TRBD1 lines up with 10 middle nucleotides. The TCR originated in a female donor with multiple sclerosis, enrolled in a pregnancy study. The DNA reads TGTGCCAGCAGGGGACAGGGGAACACTGAAGTTTTCTTT. Its translation reads: CASRGQGNTEVFF.